Below are 6 T cell receptor beta chains sequenced from a single sample in a study of technical replicates of blood from a few donors. Assay: immunoSEQ multiplex PCR; the TCRdb copy retains only in-frame clones and omits some. The profile covers 95,000 or so clones, with about 95% appearing a single time and 0.34% taken by the ten largest. Input material: T cells isolated from PBMCs. These receptors all stem from a human donor in good health.

The chain uses TRBV11-2 and TRBJ2-7, with D unclear. There are 14 residues in the CDR3. Germline V gene sequence: CDR1 SGHAT, CDR2 FQNNGV. V was cut by 2 bases and J by 0 bases, with 8 bases left in between. The chain's CDR3 is CASSLRQNSYEQYF. In nucleotides, the CDR3 is TGTGCCAGCAGCTTAAGACAAAACTCCTACGAGCAGTACTTC. Using reference TRBV11-2 and TRBJ2-7 for the parts outside the CDR3, the full variable domain is EAGVAQSPRYKIIEKRQSVAFWCNPISGHATLYWYQQILGQGPKLLIQFQNNGVVDDSQLPKDRFSAERLKGVDSTLKIQPAKLEDSAVYLCASSLRQNSYEQYFGPGTRLTVT.

The rearrangement joins TRBV11-3 to TRBJ2-7, with 10 bases identical to TRBD2. Germline assignment: CDR1 SGHNT and CDR2 YENEEA. V lost 6 bases to trimming and J lost 3 bases; unmatched junction nucleotides: 8. This CDR3 has 15 amino acids. Here the CDR3 reads CASSSLAGDLYEQYF. The CDR3 coding sequence is TGTGCCAGCAGTTCTCTAGCGGGAGACCTCTACGAGCAGTACTTC.

V and J are TRBV28 and TRBJ1-1, with 7 bases that match TRBD1. The CDR3 sequence is 14 residues long. V shed 9 bases, J shed 2 bases, and the junction held 9 bases outside the gene matches. Germline CDR1 reads MDHEN; CDR2 reads SYDVKM. CDR3 sequence reads: CASLITGVNTEAFF. The DNA of the CDR3 is TGTGCCAGTCTTATTACAGGGGTAAACACTGAAGCTTTCTTT.

The gene calls are TRBV30 and TRBJ2-4, with TRBD1 matching over 8 bases. J gave up 1 base and V 3 bases, and 17 bases lay outside the gene matches. The CDR3 has 19 residues. CDR1 is GTSNPN, CDR2 SVGIG, per germline (reference sequence). The CDR3 region has the DNA TGTGCCTGGAGAGGAGGACGGACAGGGCGTTTTTGGGCCAAAAACATTCAGTACTTC. Translation gives CAWRGGRTGRFWAKNIQYF.

The chain has TRBV5-4 and TRBJ2-2; possible D gene TRBD1, 6 bases. Germline CDR1 reads SGHNT; CDR2 reads YYREEE (reference sequence). The CDR3 consists of 14 residues. Trimming left V 4 bases short and J 4 bases short, with 11 bases between. The CDR3 nucleotides read TGTGCCAGCAGCCGGACAGTGGGCACCGGGGAGCTGTTTTTT. Protein product: CASSRTVGTGELFF.

This sequence joins TRBV10-3 and TRBJ1-2, with 8 bases fitting TRBD1. Germline CDR1 and CDR2: ENHRY and SYGVKD. The V and J ends lost 0 bases and 8 bases, in that order; junction bases with no gene match: 5. The CDR3 runs 14 residues. CDR3 residues: CAISESGTGKGYTF. DNA for the CDR3: TGTGCCATCAGTGAGTCAGGGACAGGTAAGGGCTACACCTTC.